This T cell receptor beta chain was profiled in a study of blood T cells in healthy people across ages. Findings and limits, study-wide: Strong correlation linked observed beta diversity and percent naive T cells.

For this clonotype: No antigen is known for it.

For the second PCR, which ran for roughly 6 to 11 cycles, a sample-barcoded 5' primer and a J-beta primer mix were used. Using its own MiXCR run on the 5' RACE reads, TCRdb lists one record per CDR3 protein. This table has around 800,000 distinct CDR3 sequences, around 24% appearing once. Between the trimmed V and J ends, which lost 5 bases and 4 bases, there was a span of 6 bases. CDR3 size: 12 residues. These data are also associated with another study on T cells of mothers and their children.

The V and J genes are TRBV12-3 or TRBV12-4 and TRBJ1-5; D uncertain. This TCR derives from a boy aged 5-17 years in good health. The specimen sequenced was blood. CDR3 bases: TGTGCCAGCAGTCGTGCAAATCAGCCCCAGCATTTT. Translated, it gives CASSRANQPQHF.